Listed below are T cell receptor beta chains from one sample, sequenced in a study of molecular identifiers for immune sequencing clone quantification. TCRdb re-analysed the PCR reads in MiXCR, keeping a single row per CDR3 protein. The sample holds about 65,000 distinct CDR3 sequences, around a sixth seen once. Sequencing was done on a sample of naive CD8+ T cells from blood, with Jurkat cell RNA spiked in. The source of these receptors is a human donor in good health. Some libraries in this study had Jurkat cell RNA spiked in. The CDR3 runs from the conserved cysteine through the conserved F or W. The order of the fields is V gene, J gene, clone size, D gene, CDR3 DNA, CDR3 protein. The D gene is left open where the match is weak. The listing skips clone size in some rows; elsewhere it reads once, few, many or a size class.

>TRBV28|TRBJ2-7|many|NA
TGTGCCAGCAGCCTCTCCGCCCAGGGGTCAGGCTACGAGCAGTACTTC
CASSLSAQGSGYEQYF
>TRBV27|TRBJ2-5|many|TRBD2
TGTGCCACCGCACCCCCTGCGGGAGTGGGGGTGGAGACCCAGTACTTC
CATAPPAGVGVETQYF
>TRBV29-1|TRBJ2-1|many|NA
TGCAGCGTTGGGCAGGTGATGGATGAGCAGTTCTTC
CSVGQVMDEQFF
>TRBV19|TRBJ2-3|many|NA
TGTGCCAGTAGGTATGAAACGGGCACAGATACGCAGTATTTT
CASRYETGTDTQYF
>TRBV28|TRBJ2-1|NA|NA
TGTGCCAGCAGTTTAATAGAAGGCAATGAGCAGTTCTTC
CASSLIEGNEQFF
>TRBV3-1|TRBJ2-1|many|TRBD2
TGTGCCAGCAGCCAAGAAGCCCCTGAGACTAGCGGTTACAATGAGCAGTTCTTC
CASSQEAPETSGYNEQFF
>TRBV11-2|TRBJ2-7|many|NA
TGTGCCAGCAGCTTCTACAGCTCCTACGAGCAGTACTTC
CASSFYSSYEQYF
>TRBV4-1|TRBJ2-7|many|NA
TGCGCCAGCAGCCAGCGGGACTCAACCTACGAGCAGTACTTC
CASSQRDSTYEQYF
>TRBV20-1|TRBJ2-1|NA|NA
TGCAGTGCTACCCAGGACCTCGCTTTTGATGAGCAGTTCTTC
CSATQDLAFDEQFF
>TRBV7-9|TRBJ2-3|many|NA
TGTGCCAGCAGCTTACTCGCGGAGTTCACAGATACGCAGTATTTT
CASSLLAEFTDTQYF
>TRBV7-9|TRBJ1-3|many|NA
TGTGCCAGCAGCTCGATAGAAAACTCTGGAAACACCATATATTTT
CASSSIENSGNTIYF
>TRBV2|TRBJ2-1|many|TRBD2
TGTGCCAGCAGTGGAGGACTAGCGGAGCATGAGCAGTTCTTC
CASSGGLAEHEQFF
>TRBV24-1|TRBJ1-5|many|NA
TGTGCCACCAGTGATTCGTCACTGGTAGGGACGCAGTGGCCCCAGCATTTT
CATSDSSLVGTQWPQHF
>TRBV27|TRBJ1-6|NA|NA
TGTGCCAGCAGTCCACAGGCAGATATTTCACCCCTCCCCTTT
CASSPQADISPLPF
>TRBV12-5|TRBJ2-3|many|TRBD2
TGTGCTAGTGGTTTGACCCCTAGCGGGAGGCCCCTAGACCCTAGCACAGATACGCAGTATTTT
CASGLTPSGRPLDPSTDTQYF
>TRBV20-1|TRBJ1-6|many|NA
TGCAGGGAAGTGGGAGGTGTGAGTTCACCCCTCCACTTT
CREVGGVSSPLHF
>TRBV7-9|TRBJ2-6|few|TRBD2
TGTGCCAGCGGCTCCGGGGGGGACTTTACGCCTGGGGCCAACGTCCTGACTTTC
CASGSGGDFTPGANVLTF
>TRBV12-3/TRBV12-4|TRBJ2-1|few|TRBD2
TGTGCCAGCAGTTCCTTTCGGGAGGCGTTATACAATGAGCAGTTCTTC
CASSSFREALYNEQFF
>TRBV5-1|TRBJ2-7|many|NA
TGCGCCAGCAGGAGCGGCAGACCCTACGAGCAGTACTTC
CASRSGRPYEQYF
>TRBV15|TRBJ2-7|many|NA
TGTGCCACCAGCAGGGGGTCGAAAGACTGGTCCTACGAGCAGTACTTC
CATSRGSKDWSYEQYF
>TRBV30|TRBJ2-7|many|NA
TGTGCCTGGGGTCGGGACATGACCTACGAGCAGTACTTC
CAWGRDMTYEQYF
>TRBV28|TRBJ2-1|few|TRBD2
TGTGCCAGCAGTTTCAATTGGGCTAGCGGATCCTACAATGAGCAGTTCTTC
CASSFNWASGSYNEQFF
>TRBV7-9|TRBJ2-7|many|TRBD1
TGTGCCAGCAGCACCCCGGACAGGCGTGCTCACGAGCAGTACTTC
CASSTPDRRAHEQYF
>TRBV11-2|TRBJ1-4|NA|NA
TGTGCCAGCAGATACGAGACCGGGAGTGAAAAACTGTTTTTT
CASRYETGSEKLFF
>TRBV5-3|TRBJ1-2|many|TRBD1
TGTGCCAGCAGCTCACGGACAGGGATCCCCTACTATGGCTACACCTTC
CASSSRTGIPYYGYTF
>TRBV6-6|TRBJ2-7|many|TRBD2
TGTGCCAGCAGTTTGAGGACTAGCGGGAGCGTCTTTAGCTCCTACGAGCAGTACTTC
CASSLRTSGSVFSSYEQYF
>TRBV7-9|TRBJ2-3|many|TRBD2
TGTGCCAGCAGCTATCCTAGCGGGAGTCTCTCAGATACGCAGTATTTT
CASSYPSGSLSDTQYF
>TRBV4-1|TRBJ1-5|many|NA
TGCGCCAGCAGCCAAGAACAGGGTATATATCAGCCCCAGCATTTT
CASSQEQGIYQPQHF
>TRBV27|TRBJ2-1|many|NA
TGTGCCAGCAGGGGGCTAGGGGCCTACAATGAGCAGTTCTTC
CASRGLGAYNEQFF
>TRBV7-9|TRBJ2-7|NA|TRBD1
TGTGCCAGCACCTCCGGACAGGGCTACGAGCAGTACTTC
CASTSGQGYEQYF
>TRBV20-1|TRBJ2-7|many|TRBD2
TGCAGTGCTAGAGATGGGACTAGCCCCTACGAGCAGTACTTC
CSARDGTSPYEQYF
>TRBV4-1|TRBJ1-2|many|NA
TGCGCCAGCAGCCCCCACACGGGCAGCGCTAACTATGGCTACACCTTC
CASSPHTGSANYGYTF
>TRBV6-5|TRBJ2-3|many|TRBD2
TGTGCCAGCAGCCCCGGGACTAGCGTTCCTCTAGATACGCAGTATTTT
CASSPGTSVPLDTQYF
>TRBV10-2|TRBJ2-3|many|TRBD2
TGCGCCACCCGGAAGTGGGCTAGCGGTATGTCTACGCAGTATTTT
CATRKWASGMSTQYF
>TRBV7-9|TRBJ2-1|few|TRBD1
TGTGCCAGCAGCTGGGCGGGACAGGCAATGTCCTACAATGAGCAGTTCTTC
CASSWAGQAMSYNEQFF
>TRBV29-1|TRBJ2-1|many|NA
TGCAGCGCCCCGACTAGTTCCAATGAGCAGTTCTTC
CSAPTSSNEQFF
>TRBV6-6|TRBJ2-7|many|NA
TGTGCCAGCAGGGGGGACAAGTACGAGCAGTACTTC
CASRGDKYEQYF
>TRBV27|TRBJ2-1|few|NA
TGTGCCAGCAGTTTATCTGTTTCGGGACTTAGCGAGCAGTTCTTC
CASSLSVSGLSEQFF
>TRBV5-1|TRBJ1-6|many|NA
TGCGCCAGCAGCTTCGACGACAACGGATCACCCCTCCACTTT
CASSFDDNGSPLHF
>TRBV3-1|TRBJ2-3|many|TRBD2
TGTGCCAGCAGCCAAGAAATAGTACTAGCGGGACCAAGAGGCACAGATACGCAGTATTTT
CASSQEIVLAGPRGTDTQYF
>TRBV20-1|TRBJ2-7|many|TRBD2
TGCAGTGCTAGAGGACTAGCGGGACTCTACGAGCAGTACTTC
CSARGLAGLYEQYF
>TRBV4-1|TRBJ2-1|few|TRBD2
TGCGCCAGCAGCCAAGATGGCCCCACGGCCAGCGGGAGGATTGAGCAGTTCTTC
CASSQDGPTASGRIEQFF